These T cell receptor beta chains were read from a single sample in a study of cytomegalovirus exposure and HLA in healthy donors. Method: immunoSEQ multiplex PCR; TCRdb's copy keeps in-frame clones and lacks some. The sample consists of under 200,000 clones, nearly 90% of them appearing once. Sample: PBMCs. Receptor source: a young woman in good health and CMV-seropositive. Both conserved end residues are part of each CDR3.

cdr3_aa j_call v_call
CASSLVGGSYEQYF TRBJ2-7 TRBV5-1
CASSPSGKGELFF TRBJ2-2 TRBV7-3
CASSREGAHQPQHF TRBJ1-5 TRBV6-1
CASSLTRHRDRESSTQYF TRBJ2-3 TRBV7-3
CASSQPGGSYEQYF TRBJ2-7 TRBV4-1
CASSQDRAAGVLTGELFF TRBJ2-2 TRBV4-2
CASSNRGTSGRFYNEQFF TRBJ2-1 TRBV11-3
CASSDGVVEEKLFF TRBJ1-4 TRBV10-2
CASSRDTYEQYF TRBJ2-7 TRBV4-2
CASSLPSANTGELFF TRBJ2-2 TRBV5-1
CALNCRATATYSNQPQHF TRBJ1-5 TRBV19
CAWSYLSSYNEQFF TRBJ2-1 TRBV30
CASSTGTVQQYF TRBJ2-7 TRBV7-9
CASSLAWSGYNEQFF TRBJ2-1 TRBV7-9
CASSYSSEQYF TRBJ2-7 TRBV6-5
CAWSSTGGGATNEKLFF TRBJ1-4 TRBV30
CSVRGLAGMGAGELFF TRBJ2-2 TRBV29-1
CTSTQRPCPYNEQFF TRBJ2-1 TRBV1
CAWSWDRVNEQYF TRBJ2-7 TRBV30
CAISELTGGPSWEQYF TRBJ2-7 TRBV10-3
CASSFRQGHGYTF TRBJ1-2 TRBV27
CSVEVLTSGRYNEQFF TRBJ2-1 TRBV29-1
CASSGPRSYEQYF TRBJ2-7 TRBV9
CASSNPRSGRASTDTQYF TRBJ2-3 TRBV2
CASTRSGPTLVYEQYF TRBJ2-7 TRBV27
CASSLAPTGVGNQPQHF TRBJ1-5 TRBV5-1
CASSLLAGADTQYF TRBJ2-3 TRBV7-2